These T cell receptor beta chains were read from a single sample in a study of T cells in Graves' hyperthyroidism and ophthalmopathy. TCRdb reprocessed the multiplex PCR reads via MiXCR and lists one record per CDR3 protein. The sample shows 600,000 to 650,000 distinct CDR3 sequences, more than 20% of them seen only once. Sequencing was carried out using blood. All receptors come from a man under 40 with Graves' ophthalmopathy. CDR3s include the opening cysteine and the closing phenylalanine or tryptophan. D genes are given only for firm matches. Part of the rows lack a size; the others show once, few, many or a class for expanded clones.

D,size,V,J,length,CDR3,DNA
TRBD2,once,TRBV28,TRBJ2-1,16,CASSIWTSGAYNEQFF,TGTGCCAGCAGTATATGGACTAGCGGGGCTTACAATGAGCAGTTCTTC
NA,many,TRBV6-1,TRBJ1-2,14,CASSEAGTVYGYTF,TGTGCCAGCAGTGAAGCGGGGACGGTCTATGGCTACACCTTC
NA,few,TRBV29-1,TRBJ1-3,13,CSAGGGERNTIYF,TGCAGCGCCGGTGGGGGGGAAAGAAACACCATATATTTT
NA,many,TRBV20-1,TRBJ2-5,12,CSATRGQETQYF,TGCAGTGCTACAAGGGGCCAAGAGACCCAGTACTTC
NA,NA,TRBV12-3/TRBV12-4,TRBJ1-5,14,CASSFLGGNQPQHF,TGTGCCAGCAGTTTTCTAGGGGGCAATCAGCCCCAGCATTTT
TRBD1,few,TRBV27,TRBJ1-5,14,CASSTDRGRQPQHF,TGTGCCAGCAGTACGGACAGGGGTAGACAGCCCCAGCATTTT
NA,NA,TRBV27,TRBJ1-6,16,CASSLEWGPYNSPLHF,TGTGCCAGCAGTTTAGAATGGGGGCCCTATAATTCACCCCTCCACTTT
NA,NA,TRBV20-1,TRBJ2-7,15,CSARWRTTPRYEQYF,TGCAGTGCTCGTTGGAGGACTACCCCTCGCTACGAGCAGTACTTC
NA,few,TRBV27,TRBJ2-4,15,CASSLSAGAKNIQYF,TGTGCCAGCAGTTTATCCGCCGGGGCCAAAAACATTCAGTACTTC
NA,many,TRBV30,TRBJ2-7,14,CAWIPGLGSYEQYF,TGTGCCTGGATACCGGGACTCGGCTCCTACGAGCAGTACTTC
NA,few,TRBV3-1,TRBJ2-7,14,CASSQGPGGYEQYF,TGTGCCAGCAGCCAAGGACCGGGTGGCTACGAGCAGTACTTC
TRBD2,few,TRBV4-1,TRBJ2-5,15,CASSRMGLAVETQYF,TGCGCCAGCAGCCGGATGGGACTAGCAGTAGAGACCCAGTACTTC
NA,NA,TRBV10-3,TRBJ1-2,14,CAIRADSKAVGYTF,TGTGCCATCAGGGCCGACTCGAAGGCGGTTGGCTACACCTTC
NA,few,TRBV7-9,TRBJ2-7,12,CASSLAGRQQYF,TGTGCCAGCAGCTTAGCGGGCCGCCAGCAGTACTTC
NA,many,TRBV2,TRBJ2-7,15,CASSRNPTGSYEQYF,TGTGCCAGCAGCCGAAACCCCACAGGGTCCTACGAGCAGTACTTC
NA,many,TRBV11-2,TRBJ1-2,13,CASSTGGSYGYTF,TGTGCCAGCAGCACGGGGGGGAGCTATGGCTACACCTTC
TRBD1,few,TRBV11-2,TRBJ2-3,16,CASSINGQGPTDTRYF,TGTGCCAGCAGCATAAATGGACAGGGCCCCACAGATACGCGGTATTTT
NA,many,TRBV18,TRBJ2-7,12,CASSPQGDEQYF,TGTGCCAGCTCACCACAGGGAGATGAGCAGTACTTC
NA,NA,TRBV4-2,TRBJ2-1,16,CASSPNRHEFYNEQFF,TGTGCCAGCAGCCCTAACCGCCACGAATTCTACAATGAGCAGTTCTTC
NA,many,TRBV28,TRBJ1-5,11,CASNSNQPQHF,TGTGCCAGCAATAGCAATCAGCCCCAGCATTTT
NA,NA,TRBV13,TRBJ2-1,15,CASSLAGPANNEQFF,TGTGCCAGCAGCTTAGCGGGACCAGCAAACAATGAGCAGTTCTTC
TRBD1,few,TRBV20-1,TRBJ2-2,16,CSARVLGTGTTGELFF,TGCAGTGCTAGAGTCCTGGGGACAGGGACCACCGGGGAGCTGTTTTTT
NA,few,TRBV20-1,TRBJ2-4,13,CSAREGGGGAQYF,TGCAGTGCTAGAGAAGGTGGAGGGGGTGCTCAGTACTTC
TRBD2,NA,TRBV13,TRBJ2-5,17,CASSPGPGLAGSETQYF,TGTGCCAGCAGCCCGGGACCGGGACTAGCGGGTTCAGAGACCCAGTACTTC
TRBD2,few,TRBV7-8,TRBJ2-7,15,CASSEKRGLSYEQYF,TGTGCCAGCAGCGAAAAGAGGGGACTAAGCTACGAGCAGTACTTC
NA,NA,TRBV20-1,TRBJ2-1,16,CSARDINGKRYNEQFF,TGCAGTGCTAGAGATATCAACGGGAAACGCTACAATGAGCAGTTCTTC
TRBD2,NA,TRBV14,TRBJ2-7,17,CASSQEGGSGSPYEQYF,TGTGCCAGCAGCCAAGAAGGGGGAAGCGGGAGCCCGTACGAGCAGTACTTC
NA,NA,TRBV27,TRBJ2-3,16,CASSAQLRQRTDTQYF,TGTGCCAGCAGTGCACAGTTGAGACAACGCACAGATACGCAGTATTTT
TRBD1,few,TRBV5-1,TRBJ2-7,13,CASSWGTDYEQYF,TGCGCCAGCAGCTGGGGGACAGACTACGAGCAGTACTTC
TRBD2,NA,TRBV7-9,TRBJ2-1,15,CASSRGERENNEQFF,TGTGCCAGCAGCCGAGGGGAGCGGGAGAACAATGAGCAGTTCTTC
TRBD2,NA,TRBV3-1,TRBJ2-1,17,CASRKGGGLAGANEQFF,TGTGCCAGCAGGAAGGGAGGGGGACTAGCGGGAGCCAATGAGCAGTTCTTC
NA,NA,TRBV7-9,TRBJ1-3,16,CASSLAKGGRRNTIYF,TGTGCCAGCAGCTTAGCAAAAGGAGGGCGTCGGAACACCATATATTTT